One and the same sample provided the 5 T cell receptor beta chains below, sequenced in a study of T cell repertoires in cytomegalovirus infection. No antigen has been identified for these receptors. From the reads, TCRdb called clonotypes with MiXCR, one entry per CDR3 protein. The data hold hundreds of thousands of distinct CDR3 sequences, with around a third observed a single time. The sample in question was cultured PBMCs, obtained from culture after CMV antigen stimulation. These receptors were obtained from a human donor in good health (CMV status not recorded). Some clones in this sample may be carry-over from other donors' samples.

V gene TRBV6-6 combines with J gene TRBJ1-3; D ambiguous. CDR3 size: 16 residues. V was shortened by 5 bases and J by 0 bases, with 14 bases between the two germline ends. Germline CDR1 MNHNY, CDR2 SVGAGI (reference sequence). The CDR3 bases are TGTGCCAGCAGTCGCCTCCCTTACTTCTCTGGAAACACCATATATTTT. This gives the protein CASSRLPYFSGNTIYF.

This clonotype was counted a few times. The chain carries TRBV12-3 or TRBV12-4 and TRBJ1-6; TRBD1 aligns across 7 bases. CDR3 length equals 15 residues. The J segment lost 5 bases and the V segment lost 6 bases, leaving 7 bases of the junction unmatched. The chain's CDR3 is CASRPVTGDNSPLHF. The DNA for the CDR3 is TGTGCCAGCAGACCTGTAACAGGGGATAATTCACCCCTCCACTTT.

The chain links TRBV7-2 to TRBJ2-1; D might be TRBD1 (6 bases). The V gene lost 2 bases and the J gene lost 7 bases, with 18 bases spanning the gap. This CDR3 region has 16 residues. In germline, CDR1 is SGHTA, CDR2 FQGNSA. The CDR3 sequence is CASSLNSGGSLNEQFF. DNA for the CDR3: TGTGCCAGCAGCTTAAATAGTGGGGGCTCTCTAAATGAGCAGTTCTTC.

Only a few counts were recorded for this clonotype. V usage is TRBV6-5 and J usage is TRBJ2-1; D is possibly TRBD2 (7 bases). The CDR3 is made up of 13 amino acids. Trimming left V 1 base short and J 8 bases short, with 9 bases between. In germline, CDR1 is MNHEY, CDR2 SVGAGI. Written as DNA, the CDR3 is TGTGCCAGCAGTTACTGGGGGGGCGATGAGCAGTTCTTC. It is translated as CASSYWGGDEQFF.

The chain employs TRBV7-9 and TRBJ2-1, with 8 bases aligning to TRBD2. Trimming took 6 bases from V and 3 from J; bases not matched to a gene: 13. CDR3 length: 17 residues. Looked up from germline, CDR1 is SEHNR and CDR2 is FQNEAQ (reference sequence). The chain's CDR3 is CASSSTMAGGNYNEQFF. The CDR3 DNA is TGTGCCAGCAGTTCGACGATGGCGGGAGGCAACTACAATGAGCAGTTCTTC.